These 28 T cell receptor beta chains originate from one sample sequenced in a study of T-cell memory formation after mild COVID-19. TCRdb called the 5' RACE reads again in MiXCR, with one record for every CDR3 protein. This sample carries a few hundred thousand distinct CDR3 sequences, roughly 13% of them seen once, and the ten largest clones take about 21%. Sequencing used PBMCs or a T cell subset sorted from them (not recorded which). All receptors come from a man between 18 and 35 years old who had mild COVID-19 (a few samples of this study predate the infection). Cell type and time point are not known.

CDR3 sequence reads: CASSRPPNNEQFF. CDR3 in DNA: TGTGCCAGCAGCCGGCCCCCTAACAATGAGCAGTTCTTC. The chain has TRBV7-9 and TRBJ2-1; D is unclear. The CDR3 is made up of 13 amino acids. Germline CDR1 and CDR2: SEHNR and FQNEAQ (reference sequence). Trimming took 5 bases from V and 5 from J, leaving 10 bases between them.

This sequence joins TRBV5-1 and TRBJ1-3, with unresolved D. Per the germline V gene, CDR1 is SGHRS and CDR2 is YFSETQ. V lost 1 base and J 0 bases, leaving 11 bases between the germline ends. The CDR3 has 16 amino acids. This CDR3 reads CASSLFQASSGNTIYF. The DNA for the CDR3 is TGCGCCAGCAGCTTGTTTCAGGCCAGCTCTGGAAACACCATATATTTT.

This rearrangement joins TRBV14 to TRBJ2-5, with 7 bases identical to TRBD2. Germline-derived CDR1 and CDR2 are SGHDN and FVKESK. The V and J ends lost 1 base and 0 bases, in that order; junction bases with no gene match: 8. The CDR3 is made up of 17 amino acids. The CDR3 DNA sequence: TGTGCCAGCAGCCAAGTCCTCCGCGGGGGTTACCAAGAGACCCAGTACTTC. Its translation is CASSQVLRGGYQETQYF.

This clonotype was observed a few times. The V and J genes are TRBV18 and TRBJ2-2; D might be TRBD2 (5 bases). V lost 3 bases, J lost 4 bases, and 9 bases lay in between. The CDR3 runs to 14 residues. Germline V gene lookup returns CDR1 KGHSH and CDR2 LQKENI. The CDR3 DNA follows: TGTGCCAGCTCACCGGCAGGAGGCACCGGGGAGCTGTTTTTT. Protein product: CASSPAGGTGELFF.

The V call is TRBV12-3 or TRBV12-4, the J call TRBJ1-1; tentatively, D is TRBD1 (5 bases). The CDR3 is 14 amino acids. V shed 8 bases and J shed 5 bases, with 18 bases lying between them. The CDR3 bases are TGTGCCAGCGCACAGGCCTCGGTAGGGACTGAAGCTTTCTTT. Protein: CASAQASVGTEAFF.

CDR3 sequence: CASSIWGAGSSNQPQHF. The CDR3 nucleotides read TGTGCCAGTAGTATCTGGGGGGCGGGTAGTAGCAATCAGCCCCAGCATTTT. The rearrangement uses TRBV19 and TRBJ1-5; tentative D call: TRBD1 (6 bases). This CDR3 is built from 17 residues. V gave up 3 bases and J gave up 0 bases, with 15 bases separating them. Germline loops: CDR1 LNHDA, CDR2 SQIVND (reference sequence).

CDR3 sequence reads: CASSERTSGSSYNEQFF. For the CDR3, the DNA is TGTGCCAGCAGTGAAAGGACTAGCGGAAGCTCCTACAATGAGCAGTTCTTC. The rearrangement joins TRBV12-3 or TRBV12-4 to TRBJ2-1, with 10 bases matching TRBD2. Losses at the gene ends were 5 bases for V and 0 bases for J; bases not matched to a gene: 7. The length of the CDR3 is 17 residues.

The chain employs TRBV5-6 and TRBJ1-5; D remains ambiguous. The germline V gene has CDR1 SGHDT and CDR2 YYEEEE. The CDR3 totals 13 residues. V gave up 3 bases and J gave up 3 bases, with 7 bases separating them. CDR3 nucleotide sequence: TGTGCCAGCAGCTGGGAGGCCAATCAGCCCCAGCATTTT. It translates to CASSWEANQPQHF.

This rearrangement joins TRBV5-1 to TRBJ2-1; 12 bases map to TRBD2. The V and J ends lost 4 bases and 8 bases, in that order; junction bases with no gene match: 10. CDR1 is SGHRS and CDR2 is YFSETQ in the germline V gene. CDR3 length: 16 residues. The CDR3 nucleotides are TGCGCCAGCAGCAGGGGAGCTAGCGGGGGGGCCCATGAGCAGTTCTTC. Protein: CASSRGASGGAHEQFF.

This clonotype was seen only a few times. The chain is built from TRBV30 and TRBJ2-7, with TRBD2 as a possible D gene (6 bases). The CDR3 is 13 amino acids. Trimming cost V 2 bases and J 1 base, with 9 bases left between them. From germline, CDR1 is GTSNPN and CDR2 SVGIG (reference sequence). The CDR3 DNA reads as TGTGCCTGGAGTCGGGGGTTATCCTACGAGCAGTACTTC. It specifies CAWSRGLSYEQYF. Complete variable domain (other parts from reference TRBV30 and TRBJ2-7): SQTIHQWPATLVQPVGSPLSLECTVEGTSNPNLYWYRQAAGRGLQLLFYSVGIGQISSEVPQNLSASRPQDRQFILSSKKLLLSDSGFYLCAWSRGLSYEQYFGPGTRLTVT.

V and J are TRBV6-6 and TRBJ2-1, with 8 bases fitting TRBD2. CDR1 MNHNY and CDR2 SVGAGI come from the germline V gene (reference sequence). CDR3 length: 14 amino acids. V lost 10 bases, J lost 5 bases, and 10 bases stayed unmatched. The CDR3 protein is CATSGLVFHNEQFF. DNA of the CDR3: TGTGCCACCTCGGGACTAGTTTTCCACAATGAGCAGTTCTTC.

There are a few counts of this clonotype. The chain links TRBV6-2 or TRBV6-3 to TRBJ2-4, with TRBD2 as a possible D gene (7 bases). CDR1 and CDR2 from the germline V gene are MNHEY and SVGEGT. Trimming pared 5 bases from V and 11 bases from J, leaving 10 bases between. The CDR3 is made up of 11 amino acids. The CDR3 region is CASSHGGLQYF. In DNA, the CDR3 is TGTGCCAGCAGTCACGGGGGGCTTCAGTACTTC.

This chain links TRBV6-5 with TRBJ2-7, with D possibly being TRBD1 (6 bases). The CDR3 loop spans 14 amino acids. Germline CDR1 is MNHEY and CDR2 is SVGAGI. Trimming took 0 bases from V and 1 from J, leaving 7 bases between them. The CDR3 nucleotides read TGTGCCAGCAGTTACTCCGACAGGTCCTACGAGCAGTACTTC. It yields the protein CASSYSDRSYEQYF.

The chain joins TRBV5-4 to TRBJ1-6; D might be TRBD1 (5 bases). V shed 1 base and J shed 7 bases, with 9 bases lying between them. The germline V gene has CDR1 SGHNT and CDR2 YYREEE (reference sequence). This CDR3 has 14 amino acids. CDR3 region: CASSLRQLNSPLHF. In nucleotides, the CDR3 is TGTGCCAGCAGCTTGAGACAGTTAAATTCACCCCTCCACTTT.

V gene TRBV30 combines with J gene TRBJ1-2, with D possibly matching TRBD1 (5 bases). V gave up 0 bases and J gave up 7 bases, with 15 bases separating them. The V gene's germline CDR1 is GTSNPN and CDR2 SVGIG (reference sequence). This CDR3 comprises 14 residues. The chain's CDR3 is CAWSVLGAFGGYTF. The CDR3 nucleotides read TGTGCCTGGAGTGTACTTGGGGCGTTCGGTGGCTACACCTTC.

At least ten counts were recorded for this clonotype. The chain has TRBV9 and TRBJ1-1; D perhaps matches TRBD1 (6 bases). Germline-derived CDR1 and CDR2 are SGDLS and YYNGEE. With 4 bases removed from V and 0 bases from J, the gap between germline ends came to 19 bases. This CDR3 has 17 residues. This chain's CDR3 is CASSPGGQGQVNTEAFF. The CDR3 DNA is TGTGCCAGCAGCCCCGGGGGGCAGGGGCAGGTGAACACTGAAGCTTTCTTT.

The V call is TRBV12-3 or TRBV12-4, the J call TRBJ2-3; TRBD2 agrees at 16 bases. CDR3 length equals 18 residues. V was clipped by 6 bases and J by 0 bases; unmatched bases: 6. The CDR3 sequence: CASRYPGLAGGSTDTQYF. CDR3 nucleotide sequence: TGTGCCAGCAGATATCCGGGACTAGCGGGGGGGAGCACAGATACGCAGTATTTT.

This clonotype was seen a few times. A much bigger clone sits one base away, suggesting this may be a read error. This rearrangement joins TRBV3-1 to TRBJ2-4; TRBD2 agrees at 13 bases. Germline V CDR1 and CDR2: LGHDT, YNNKEL (reference sequence). There are 16 residues in the CDR3. Losses at the gene ends were 7 bases for V and 1 base for J; bases not matched to a gene: 4. CDR3 region: CASIPTSGGAKNIQYF. The CDR3, as DNA: TGTGCCAGCATCCCGACTAGCGGGGGGGCCAAAAACATTCAGTACTTC.

This sequence joins TRBV7-9 and TRBJ2-3; D call uncertain. Trimming left V 4 bases short and J 6 bases short, with 14 bases between. This CDR3 is 14 amino acids long. Looked up from germline, CDR1 is SEHNR and CDR2 is FQNEAQ (reference sequence). In nucleotides, the CDR3 is TGTGCCAGCAGCTCCCCCCAGAAGGCGGATACGCAGTATTTT. As protein: CASSSPQKADTQYF.

The sample holds a few counts of this clonotype. The V and J genes are TRBV6-4 and TRBJ1-1; D remains ambiguous. Trimming pared 0 bases from V and 5 bases from J, leaving 7 bases between. Germline lookup yields CDR1 MRHNA and CDR2 SNTAGT. The CDR3 spans 13 residues. This chain's CDR3 is CASSDSPETEAFF. For the CDR3, the DNA is TGTGCCAGCAGTGACTCTCCGGAGACTGAAGCTTTCTTT.

This clonotype was recorded many times. The rearrangement joins TRBV7-2 to TRBJ1-1; TRBD1 matches 7 bases. The germline gives CDR1 SGHTA, CDR2 FQGNSA. J lost 0 bases, V lost 4 bases, and 11 bases had no gene match. This CDR3 spans 17 amino acids. CDR3: CASSSLGTEAMNTEAFF. In DNA form, the CDR3 reads TGTGCCAGCAGCTCTCTCGGGACAGAAGCTATGAACACTGAAGCTTTCTTT.

This clonotype was recorded a few times. V is TRBV4-1 and J is TRBJ2-5; D perhaps matches TRBD2 (6 bases). Trimming removed 6 bases at V and 2 bases at J, with 16 bases between. The CDR3 has 15 amino acids. Looked up from germline, CDR1 is MGHRA and CDR2 is YSYEKL. The CDR3 bases are TGCGCCAGCAGGGGGGGTAGCAGCAGACAAGAGACCCAGTACTTC. Its translation is CASRGGSSRQETQYF.

The chain couples TRBV7-9 to TRBJ2-1; D is unresolved. The germline gives CDR1 SEHNR, CDR2 FQNEAQ (reference sequence). V lost 0 bases and J 10 bases, leaving 13 bases between the germline ends. The CDR3 contains 14 residues. The CDR3 sequence: CASSLAGLPREQFF. The CDR3 DNA reads TGTGCCAGCAGCTTAGCTGGCTTACCGCGCGAGCAGTTCTTC.

The chain employs TRBV12-3 or TRBV12-4 and TRBJ2-2; tentative D call: TRBD1 (5 bases). The CDR3 consists of 14 residues. With 7 bases removed from V and 6 bases from J, the gap between germline ends came to 15 bases. The CDR3 region has the DNA TGTGCCAGCACTCCCGCAGGGTTACCCGGGGAGCTGTTTTTT. Translated: CASTPAGLPGELFF.

There are a few counts of this clonotype. The V call is TRBV6-2 or TRBV6-3, the J call TRBJ2-7; D is possibly TRBD1 (5 bases). Germline V gene sequence: CDR1 MNHEY, CDR2 SVGEGT. CDR3 length: 13 amino acids. V was shortened by 6 bases and J by 4 bases, with 13 bases between the two germline ends. For the CDR3, the DNA is TGTGCCAGCAGCCTCCTCGACAGTTACGAGCAGTACGTC. As protein: CASSLLDSYEQYV.

The CDR3 reads CASSPTGVRYTF. The CDR3 DNA is TGTGCCAGCAGTCCAACAGGGGTGCGATACACCTTC. The chain couples TRBV27 to TRBJ1-2; TRBD1 matches at 7 bases. V lost 5 bases and J lost 11; bases outside the gene matches: 8. This CDR3 is 12 amino acids long. Germline V gene data show CDR1 as MNHEY and CDR2 as SMNVEV (reference sequence).

This sequence joins TRBV4-1 and TRBJ2-7, with 10 bases identical to TRBD2. CDR1 is MGHRA, CDR2 YSYEKL, per germline. Trimming took 0 bases from V and 7 from J; bases not matched to a gene: 6. The CDR3 extends over 15 amino acids. CDR3 DNA sequence: TGCGCCAGCAGCCAAGACCAGCGGGGGGGCTATGAGCAGTACTTC. It codes for CASSQDQRGGYEQYF.

This clonotype has only a few counts. This rearrangement joins TRBV5-1 to TRBJ1-4; D gene uncertain. Looked up from germline, CDR1 is SGHRS and CDR2 is YFSETQ. V gave up 2 bases and J gave up 4 bases, with 9 bases separating them. This CDR3 is built from 14 residues. CDR3 sequence: CASSFGNSNEKLFF. The CDR3 DNA reads as TGCGCCAGCAGCTTTGGGAATAGTAATGAAAAACTGTTTTTT.